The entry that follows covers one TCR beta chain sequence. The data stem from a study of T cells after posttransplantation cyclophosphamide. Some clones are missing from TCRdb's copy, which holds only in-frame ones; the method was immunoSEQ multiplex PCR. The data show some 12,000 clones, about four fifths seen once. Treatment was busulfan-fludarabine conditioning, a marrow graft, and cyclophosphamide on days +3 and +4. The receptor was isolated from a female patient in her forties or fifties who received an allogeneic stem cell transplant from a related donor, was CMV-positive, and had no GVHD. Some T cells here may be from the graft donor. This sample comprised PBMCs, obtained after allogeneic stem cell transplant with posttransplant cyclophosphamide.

The CDR3 region is CASSRTGYYEQYF. The CDR3 DNA is TGTGCCAGCAGCCGCACAGGCTACTACGAGCAGTACTTC. The chain employs TRBV5-4 and TRBJ2-7, with a weak D call TRBD1 (5 bases). The germline V and J ends were trimmed by 4 bases and 3 bases, with 11 bases remaining between them. Per the germline V gene, CDR1 is SGHNT and CDR2 is YYREEE (reference sequence). The CDR3 runs 13 residues.